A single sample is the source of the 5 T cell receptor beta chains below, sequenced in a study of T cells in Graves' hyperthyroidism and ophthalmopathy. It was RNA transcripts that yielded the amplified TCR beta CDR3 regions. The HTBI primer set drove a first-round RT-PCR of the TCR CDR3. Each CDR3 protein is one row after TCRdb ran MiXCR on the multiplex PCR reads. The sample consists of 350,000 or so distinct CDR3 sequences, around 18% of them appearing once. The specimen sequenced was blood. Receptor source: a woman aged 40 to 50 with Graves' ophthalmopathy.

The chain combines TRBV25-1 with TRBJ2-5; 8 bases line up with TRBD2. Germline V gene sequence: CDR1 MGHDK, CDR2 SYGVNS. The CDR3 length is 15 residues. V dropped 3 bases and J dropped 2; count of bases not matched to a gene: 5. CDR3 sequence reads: CASSDPGRGQETQYF. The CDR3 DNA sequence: TGTGCCAGCAGTGACCCCGGGAGGGGTCAAGAGACCCAGTACTTC.

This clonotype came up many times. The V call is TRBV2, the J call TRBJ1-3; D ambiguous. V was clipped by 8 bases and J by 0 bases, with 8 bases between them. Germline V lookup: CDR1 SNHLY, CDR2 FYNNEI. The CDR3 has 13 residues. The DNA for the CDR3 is TGTGCCAGCGGTTACCGCTCTGGAAACACCATATATTTT. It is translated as CASGYRSGNTIYF.

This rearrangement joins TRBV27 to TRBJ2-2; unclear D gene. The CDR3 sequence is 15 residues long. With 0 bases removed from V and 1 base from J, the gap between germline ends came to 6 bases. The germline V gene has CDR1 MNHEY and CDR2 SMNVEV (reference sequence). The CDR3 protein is CASSLSGLNTGELFF. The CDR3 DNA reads TGTGCCAGCAGTTTATCGGGTCTGAACACCGGGGAGCTGTTTTTT.

DNA of the CDR3: TGTGCCAGCAGTTACTCGACCAGGACTAGCGTAAACCAAGAGACCCAGTACTTC. Amino acids: CASSYSTRTSVNQETQYF. The gene calls are TRBV6-2 or TRBV6-3 and TRBJ2-5, with TRBD2 matching over 9 bases. The germline V gene has CDR1 MNHEY and CDR2 SVGEGT. V lost 0 bases, J lost 0 bases, and 8 bases stayed unmatched. The CDR3 contains 18 residues.

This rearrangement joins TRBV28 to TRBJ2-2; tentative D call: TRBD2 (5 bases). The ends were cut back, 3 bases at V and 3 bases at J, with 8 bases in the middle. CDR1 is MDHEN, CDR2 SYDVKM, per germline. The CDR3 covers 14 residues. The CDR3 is CASSFIGDTGELFF. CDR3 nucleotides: TGTGCCAGCAGTTTCATCGGGGACACCGGGGAGCTGTTTTTT. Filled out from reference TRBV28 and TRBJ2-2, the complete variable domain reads DVKVTQSSRYLVKRTGEKVFLECVQDMDHENMFWYRQDPGLGLRLIYFSYDVKMKEKGDIPEGYSVSREKKERFSLILESASTNQTSMYLCASSFIGDTGELFFGEGSRLTVL.